Shown below are 23 T cell receptor beta chains from a single sample sequenced in a study of beta chain features in type 1 diabetes. Whole-study results and caveats: Type 1 diabetes patients showed a moderate but significant shortening of TCRB CDR3s in all four CD4+ subsets.

These TCRs are of unknown antigen specificity. What was sequenced were expressed TCRB transcripts, since all of the isolated RNA had been reverse transcribed. Generated by immunoSEQ multiplex PCR, the TCRdb table keeps only in-frame clones and is missing some. Among some 63,000 clones, more than 45% were seen once, and the ten largest hold 0.55% to 0.8%. Sequenced material: central memory CD4+ T cells from blood. The receptors originated from a man aged 25-40 years with type 1 diabetes.

This rearrangement joins TRBV9 to TRBJ2-1; TRBD1 aligns across 7 bases. Germline CDR1 reads SGDLS; CDR2 reads YYNGEE. The length of the CDR3 is 16 residues. V dropped 4 bases and J dropped 5; count of bases not matched to a gene: 12. DNA for the CDR3: TGTGCCAGCAGCCTAACGACAGGGAATAACAACAATGAGCAGTTCTTC. This gives the protein CASSLTTGNNNNEQFF.

This clone has more than one count but fewer than ten. CDR3 in amino acids: CASSLSDRGLGETQYF. CDR3 sequence (DNA): TGCGCCAGCAGCCTGTCAGACAGGGGGCTGGGAGAGACCCAGTACTTC. This chain links TRBV5-1 with TRBJ2-5, with TRBD1 matching over 10 bases. The V gene's germline CDR1 is SGHRS and CDR2 YFSETQ. The CDR3 contains 16 residues. After removal of 4 bases from V and 4 bases from J, the junction contained 10 bases not matched to a gene.

The V and J genes are TRBV7-9 and TRBJ1-2, with D tentatively TRBD1 (5 bases). Trimming left V 0 bases short and J 8 bases short, with 13 bases between. The CDR3 is 14 residues long. CDR1 is SEHNR and CDR2 is FQNEAQ in the germline V gene (reference sequence). CDR3 sequence: CASSLASGLIGYTF. The CDR3 region has the DNA TGTGCCAGCAGCTTAGCCTCAGGGTTGATCGGCTACACCTTC.

This chain uses TRBV18 with TRBJ2-7; a possible D gene is TRBD2 (6 bases). The CDR3 is made up of 13 amino acids. The germline V gene has CDR1 KGHSH and CDR2 LQKENI. Trimming removed 4 bases at V and 0 bases at J, with 7 bases between. DNA of the CDR3: TGTGCCAGCTCACGGGACTTCTCCTACGAGCAGTACTTC. Translated: CASSRDFSYEQYF.

This clone has a single count. The chain combines TRBV6-1 with TRBJ2-3, with 7 bases fitting TRBD2. Trimming removed 1 base from V and 5 bases from J; junction bases left unmatched: 6. The germline gives CDR1 MNHNS, CDR2 SASEGT. CDR3 length: 15 amino acids. The DNA for the CDR3 is TGTGCCAGCAGTGAAGGGGTGGCGGGGGTAGATACGCAGTATTTT. Encoded protein: CASSEGVAGVDTQYF.

The gene calls are TRBV5-1 and TRBJ1-1, with 8 bases aligning to TRBD1. J was trimmed by 5 bases and V by 4 bases; bases with no gene match: 10. This CDR3 has 15 amino acids. Germline lookup yields CDR1 SGHRS and CDR2 YFSETQ. CDR3 in DNA: TGCGCCAGCAGCGTAACGGGACAGGTGGGAACTGAAGCTTTCTTT. This sequence encodes CASSVTGQVGTEAFF.

The chain couples TRBV28 to TRBJ2-7; possible D gene TRBD1, 6 bases. Deletions cut 5 bases from V and 3 bases from J, with 11 bases between. The germline CDR1 and CDR2 sequences are MDHEN and SYDVKM. This CDR3 spans 13 amino acids. The CDR3 is CASSPGVNYEQYF. Written as DNA, the CDR3 is TGTGCCAGCAGTCCAGGGGTGAACTACGAGCAGTACTTC.

In this sample, this clone turned up once. This rearrangement joins TRBV30 to TRBJ2-7; 7 nucleotides match TRBD2. There are 13 residues in the CDR3. CDR1 and CDR2 from the germline V gene are GTSNPN and SVGIG (reference sequence). V lost 4 bases to trimming and J lost 7 bases; unmatched junction nucleotides: 10. CDR3 nucleotide sequence: TGTGCCTGGACCAGGACTATAGCGGGTGAGCAGTACTTC. Protein: CAWTRTIAGEQYF. The full variable domain, rest sourced from reference TRBV30 and TRBJ2-7, is SQTIHQWPATLVQPVGSPLSLECTVEGTSNPNLYWYRQAAGRGLQLLFYSVGIGQISSEVPQNLSASRPQDRQFILSSKKLLLSDSGFYLCAWTRTIAGEQYFGPGTRLTVT.

The genes are TRBV6-4 and TRBJ2-3; 7 positions match TRBD1. There are 15 residues in the CDR3. After removal of 2 bases from V and 1 base from J, the junction contained 3 bases not matched to a gene. Germline CDR1 reads MRHNA; CDR2 reads SNTAGT. CDR3 residues: CASSDPTGGTDTQYF. CDR3 coding DNA: TGTGCCAGCAGTGACCCAACAGGGGGCACAGATACGCAGTATTTT.

This chain links TRBV14 with TRBJ1-1, with no clear D. Trimming removed 3 bases from V and 10 bases from J, with 9 bases in between. CDR1 is SGHDN and CDR2 is FVKESK in the germline V gene. The CDR3 is 11 residues long. CDR3 amino acids: CASSHGFRAFF. The DNA of the CDR3 is TGTGCCAGCAGCCACGGTTTTAGAGCTTTCTTT.

This clone was counted a single time. This chain uses TRBV2 with TRBJ2-7; tentatively, D is TRBD2 (5 bases). The DNA end lines up better with TRBJ2-1; the J call may be wrong. CDR1 is SNHLY and CDR2 is FYNNEI in the germline V gene. The CDR3 covers 11 residues. CDR3 DNA sequence: TGTGCCACTCTACTAGGTTTTGAGCAGTTCTTC. It specifies CATLLGFEQFF.

The chain carries TRBV6-6 and TRBJ1-1; D is perhaps TRBD1 (6 bases). The CDR3 extends over 14 amino acids. Trimming stripped 7 bases from V and 5 bases from J, with 17 bases between. CDR1 and CDR2 (germline): MNHNY, SVGAGI (reference sequence). The CDR3: CASTHREGRTEAFF. The CDR3 DNA reads TGTGCCAGCACCCACAGGGAGGGTCGGACTGAAGCTTTCTTT.

The chain joins TRBV5-4 to TRBJ2-1; a weak D match, TRBD2 (7 bases). Between the trimmed V and J ends, which lost 0 bases and 4 bases, there was a span of 14 bases. Germline V lookup: CDR1 SGHNT, CDR2 YYREEE (reference sequence). This CDR3 contains 16 residues. For the CDR3, the DNA is TGTGCCAGCAGCTTGGCAGGAGGGGGGGTTTACAATGAGCAGTTCTTC. Protein sequence: CASSLAGGGVYNEQFF.

The chain joins TRBV5-1 to TRBJ1-1; D not certain. In germline, CDR1 is SGHRS, CDR2 YFSETQ. The CDR3 consists of 15 residues. The V and J ends lost 4 bases and 1 base respectively, with 14 bases between them. CDR3 amino acids: CASSPTTRTNTEAFF. The CDR3 coding sequence is TGCGCCAGCAGCCCGACGACACGTACGAACACTGAAGCTTTCTTT.

V and J are TRBV7-8 and TRBJ1-1; D gene uncertain. The CDR3 is made up of 14 amino acids. Per germline, CDR1 SGHVS and CDR2 FQNEAQ. V dropped 1 base and J dropped 5 bases, with 11 bases sitting between them. The CDR3 spells CASSLVARGTEAFF. CDR3 DNA sequence: TGTGCCAGCAGCTTAGTAGCGAGAGGGACTGAAGCTTTCTTT.

The rearrangement uses TRBV18 and TRBJ1-1, with D unclear. V shed 2 bases and J shed 3 bases, with 13 bases lying between them. CDR3 size: 15 residues. Germline lookup yields CDR1 KGHSH and CDR2 LQKENI. DNA of the CDR3: TGTGCCAGCTCACCAAAGGAGTTCGGGTACACTGAAGCTTTCTTT. Its protein product is CASSPKEFGYTEAFF.

This chain connects TRBV19 to TRBJ1-1, with a weak D call TRBD1 (6 bases). Germline V gene data show CDR1 as LNHDA and CDR2 as SQIVND (reference sequence). V was clipped by 7 bases and J by 5 bases, with 11 bases between them. The CDR3 covers 12 residues. As DNA, the CDR3 is TGTGCCAGTAAGGGGGTTAGTACTGAAGCTTTCTTT. It codes for CASKGVSTEAFF.

V usage is TRBV30 and J usage is TRBJ1-4; TRBD1 matches at 7 bases. CDR1 is GTSNPN and CDR2 is SVGIG in the germline V gene (reference sequence). V lost 0 bases and J lost 8; bases outside the gene matches: 9. The CDR3 totals 15 residues. The CDR3 region has the DNA TGTGCCTGGAGTGTACGACAGGGAAGGGGGGAAAAACTGTTTTTT. Its protein product is CAWSVRQGRGEKLFF.

The chain recombines TRBV25-1 with TRBJ1-3; 7 bases agree with TRBD1. CDR1 and CDR2 from the germline V gene are MGHDK and SYGVNS. Trimming at V came to 4 bases and at J to 2 bases, leaving 2 bases not matched to a gene. The CDR3 is made up of 14 amino acids. The CDR3 loop is CASSGTGAGNTIYF. In nucleotides, the CDR3 is TGTGCCAGCAGTGGCACAGGGGCTGGAAACACCATATATTTT.

CDR3 in amino acids: CASSQGTLIEKLFF. The DNA of the CDR3 is TGTGCCAGCAGTCAGGGGACCCTAATAGAAAAACTGTTTTTT. The rearrangement links TRBV2 to TRBJ1-4; a possible D gene is TRBD1 (6 bases). V lost 5 bases, J lost 8 bases, and 15 bases lay in between. This CDR3 contains 14 residues. Germline CDR1 reads SNHLY; CDR2 reads FYNNEI.

V and J are TRBV9 and TRBJ2-1; 9 nucleotides align to TRBD2. V trimming: 4 bases; J trimming: 8 bases; junction bases outside the gene matches: 13. The CDR3 is made up of 16 amino acids. The germline V gene encodes CDR1 SGDLS and CDR2 YYNGEE. The CDR3 DNA follows: TGTGCCAGCAGCCCCACAGGGGCTAGCGGGACGTATGAGCAGTTCTTC. Translating it yields CASSPTGASGTYEQFF.

The chain has TRBV5-1 and TRBJ2-5; the D gene is possibly TRBD1 (6 bases). The CDR3 extends over 15 amino acids. Germline V gene lookup returns CDR1 SGHRS and CDR2 YFSETQ. V lost 3 bases to trimming and J lost 2 bases, with 14 bases between them. The CDR3 DNA follows: TGCGCCAGCAGCTATTTACCGGGACAACAAGAGACCCAGTACTTC. It encodes CASSYLPGQQETQYF.

This clone was observed a few times. V gene TRBV7-8 combines with J gene TRBJ2-1; TRBD2 matches 11 bases. Germline V gene sequence: CDR1 SGHVS, CDR2 FQNEAQ. CDR3 length equals 17 residues. Trimming took 4 bases from V and 1 from J; bases not matched to a gene: 6. As DNA, the CDR3 is TGTGCCAGCAGCTCTAGCGGGGGGCCCGTTTCCTACAATGAGCAGTTCTTC. It yields the protein CASSSSGGPVSYNEQFF.